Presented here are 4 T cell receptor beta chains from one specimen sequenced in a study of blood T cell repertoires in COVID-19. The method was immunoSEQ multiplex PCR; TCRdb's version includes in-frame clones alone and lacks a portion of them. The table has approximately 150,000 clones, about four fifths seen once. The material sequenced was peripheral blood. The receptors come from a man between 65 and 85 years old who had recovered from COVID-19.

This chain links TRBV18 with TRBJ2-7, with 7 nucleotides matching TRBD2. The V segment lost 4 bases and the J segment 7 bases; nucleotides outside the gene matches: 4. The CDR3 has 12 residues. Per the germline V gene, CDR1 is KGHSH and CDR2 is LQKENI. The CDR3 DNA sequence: TGTGCCAGCTCACAACTGGGGGGGGAGCAGTACTTC. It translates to CASSQLGGEQYF.

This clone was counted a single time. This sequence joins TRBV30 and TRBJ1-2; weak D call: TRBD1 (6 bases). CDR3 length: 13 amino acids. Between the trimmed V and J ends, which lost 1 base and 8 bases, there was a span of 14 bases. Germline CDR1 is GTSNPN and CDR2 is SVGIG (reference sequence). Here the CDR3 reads CAWSGIQGFGYTF. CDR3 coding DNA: TGTGCCTGGAGTGGGATACAGGGTTTCGGCTACACCTTC.

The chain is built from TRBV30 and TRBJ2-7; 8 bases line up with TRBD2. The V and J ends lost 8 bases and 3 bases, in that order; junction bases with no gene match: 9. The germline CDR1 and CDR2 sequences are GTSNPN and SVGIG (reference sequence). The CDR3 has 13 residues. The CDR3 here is CARGGRGDYEQYF. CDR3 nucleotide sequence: TGTGCCCGGGGAGGGCGGGGGGACTACGAGCAGTACTTC.

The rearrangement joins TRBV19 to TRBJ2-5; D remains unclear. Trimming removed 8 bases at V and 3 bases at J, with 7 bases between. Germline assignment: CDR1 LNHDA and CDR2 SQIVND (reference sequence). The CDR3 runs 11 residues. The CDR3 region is CASGREETQYF. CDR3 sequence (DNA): TGTGCCAGTGGTAGAGAAGAGACCCAGTACTTC.